This TCR beta chain was sequenced during a study of blood T cell repertoires in COVID-19. The assay was immunoSEQ multiplex PCR, and TCRdb's table has in-frame clones only and misses some. Of about 330,000 clones listed, around 90% were seen once; the top ten hold around 5%. Trimming took 5 bases from V and 6 from J; bases not matched to a gene: 5. Germline V gene sequence: CDR1 SEHNR, CDR2 FQNEAQ (reference sequence). This CDR3 contains 13 residues. The chain links TRBV7-9 to TRBJ2-7; 9 positions agree with TRBD1. This clonotype was obtained from a man under 40 who had recovered from COVID-19. The sequenced material came from PBMCs or T cells enriched from blood (not recorded which). The CDR3 nucleotides read TGTGCCAGCAGCGCCGGGACAGGGAGCGAGCAGTACTTC. This codes for CASSAGTGSEQYF.